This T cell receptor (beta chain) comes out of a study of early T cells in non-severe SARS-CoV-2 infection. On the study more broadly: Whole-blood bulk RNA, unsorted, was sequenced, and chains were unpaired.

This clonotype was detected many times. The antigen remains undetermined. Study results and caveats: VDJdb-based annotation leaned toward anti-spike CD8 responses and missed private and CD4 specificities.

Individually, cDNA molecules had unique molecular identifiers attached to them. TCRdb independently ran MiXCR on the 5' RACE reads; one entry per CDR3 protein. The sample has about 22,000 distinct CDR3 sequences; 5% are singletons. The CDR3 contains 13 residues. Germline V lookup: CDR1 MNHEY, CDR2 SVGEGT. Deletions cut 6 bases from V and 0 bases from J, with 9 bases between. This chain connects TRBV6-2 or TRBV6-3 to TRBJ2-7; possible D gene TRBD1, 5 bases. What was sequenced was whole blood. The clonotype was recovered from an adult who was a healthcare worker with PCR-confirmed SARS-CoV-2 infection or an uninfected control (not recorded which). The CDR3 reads CASRPTASYEQYF. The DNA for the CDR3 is TGTGCCAGCAGGCCGACAGCCTCCTACGAGCAGTACTTC.